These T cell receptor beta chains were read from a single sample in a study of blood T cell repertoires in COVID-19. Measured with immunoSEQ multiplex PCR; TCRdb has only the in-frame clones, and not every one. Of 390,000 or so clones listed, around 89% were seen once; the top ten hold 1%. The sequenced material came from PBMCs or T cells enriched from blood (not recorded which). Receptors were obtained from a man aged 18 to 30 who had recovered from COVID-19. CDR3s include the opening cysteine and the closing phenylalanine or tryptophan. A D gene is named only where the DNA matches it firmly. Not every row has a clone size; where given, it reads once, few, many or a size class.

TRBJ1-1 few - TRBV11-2 TGTGCCAGCAGCTTTCTTCGGGGACTTCGAGGGGTACCCTCTGAAGCTTTCTTT CASSFLRGLRGVPSEAFF
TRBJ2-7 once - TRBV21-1 TGTGCCAGCAGCCACTCTTATACTAGCGGGCCCTCCTACGAGCAGTACTTC CASSHSYTSGPSYEQYF
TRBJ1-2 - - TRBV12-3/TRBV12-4 TGTGCCAGCAGCCTGACAGGCTATGGCTACACCTTC CASSLTGYGYTF
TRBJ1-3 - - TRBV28 TGTGCCAGCGGACTTGGAGGAACTGGAAACACCATATATTTT CASGLGGTGNTIYF
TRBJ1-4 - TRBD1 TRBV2 TGTGCCAGCAGTGAAGTCCTTTTATCCGGGACAGGTGGGGGAAAACTGTTTTTT CASSEVLLSGTGGGKLFF
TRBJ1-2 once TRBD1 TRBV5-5 TGTGCCAGCAGCACTACAGGGGGCGGCTATGGCTACACCTTC CASSTTGGGYGYTF
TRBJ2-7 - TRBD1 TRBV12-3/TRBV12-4 TGTGCCAGCAGCTACCGGGACAGGGGTCTTTACTTC CASSYRDRGLYF
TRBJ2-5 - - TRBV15 TGTGCCACCAGCAGAGAAAGGACAGTTCAAGAGACCCAGTACTTC CATSRERTVQETQYF
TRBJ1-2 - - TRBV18 TGTGCCAGCTCACCACCGCCCCCTTCTGACGGGGGCTACACCTTC CASSPPPPSDGGYTF
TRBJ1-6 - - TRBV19 TGTGCCAGTAGTACCGACAGCTTTAATTCACCCCTCCACTTT CASSTDSFNSPLHF
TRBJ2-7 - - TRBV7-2 TGTGCCAGCAGCTTAGACGCAGTTACCTACGAGCAGTACTTC CASSLDAVTYEQYF
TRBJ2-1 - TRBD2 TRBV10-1 TGCGCCAGCAGTGAGTCGGGTTCTAGCGGGGGGCTCAATGAGCAGTTCTTC CASSESGSSGGLNEQFF
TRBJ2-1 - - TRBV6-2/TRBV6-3 TGTGCCAGCAGTTCCACCGCAGGCATATACAATGAGCAGTTCTTC CASSSTAGIYNEQFF
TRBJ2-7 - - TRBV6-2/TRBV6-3 TGTGCCAGCAGTTACTCGTCAAAGCGGTTCTCCTACGAGCAGTACTTC CASSYSSKRFSYEQYF
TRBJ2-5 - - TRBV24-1 TGTGCCACCAGTGATGAAGTACCGGGCGGGGAGACCCAGTACTTC CATSDEVPGGETQYF
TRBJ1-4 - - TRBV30 TGTGCCTCCCGGGGGGAGTATGAAAAACTGTTTTTT CASRGEYEKLFF
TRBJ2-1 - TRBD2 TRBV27 TGTGCCAGCAGTGGGAGCGGGAGTCTCGATGAGCAGTTCTTC CASSGSGSLDEQFF
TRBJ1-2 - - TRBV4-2 TGTGCCAGCAGCCCCTCCGCTACTTATGGCTACACCTTC CASSPSATYGYTF
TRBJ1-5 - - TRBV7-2 TGTGCCAGCAGCTTAGTAGCGACAGGCAAGCCCCAGCATTTT CASSLVATGKPQHF
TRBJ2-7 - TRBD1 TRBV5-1 TGCGCCAGCAGCTTCGGGGGACAGGCCTCCTACGAGCAGTACTTC CASSFGGQASYEQYF
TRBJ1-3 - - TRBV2 TGTGCCAGCAGCGCTCGGGTGAAAAGGTCTGGAAACACCATATATTTT CASSARVKRSGNTIYF
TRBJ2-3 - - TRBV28 TGTGCCAGCAGCGGCGACAGCCGAGATACGCAGTATTTT CASSGDSRDTQYF
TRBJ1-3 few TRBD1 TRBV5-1 TGCGCCAGCAGCTTGGCCGAAGGGACAGAGCCATATTTT CASSLAEGTEPYF
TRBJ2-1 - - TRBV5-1 TGCGCCAGCAGCTTGGATAGTCATGAGCAGTTCTTC CASSLDSHEQFF
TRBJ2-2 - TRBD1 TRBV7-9 TGTGCCAGCAGCACGGGACAGGGCTCACCCGGGGAGCTGTTTTTT CASSTGQGSPGELFF
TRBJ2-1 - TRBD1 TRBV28 TGTGCCAGCAGGGGACAGTACAATGAGCAGTTCTTC CASRGQYNEQFF
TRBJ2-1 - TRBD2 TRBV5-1 TGCGCCAGCACCCAATCAGCGGGAACCTACAATGAGCAGTTCTTC CASTQSAGTYNEQFF
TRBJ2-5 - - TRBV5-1 TGCGCCAGCAGCTTGGCTATGGTTATCTACCAAGAGACCCAGTACTTC CASSLAMVIYQETQYF
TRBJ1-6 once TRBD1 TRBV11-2 TGTGCCAGCAGCCCGGACAGGGGCCGCAATTCACCCCTCCACTTT CASSPDRGRNSPLHF
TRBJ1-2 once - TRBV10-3 TGTGCCATCAATCAAGCCATCACAGGGAACTATGGCTACACCTTC CAINQAITGNYGYTF
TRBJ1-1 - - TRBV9 TGTGCCAGCAGCGTAGTAGGGGAGAACACTGAAGCTTTCTTT CASSVVGENTEAFF
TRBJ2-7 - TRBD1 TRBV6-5 TGTGCCAGCAGTTTTGGGACAGGCCAGCCCTACGAGCAGTACTTC CASSFGTGQPYEQYF
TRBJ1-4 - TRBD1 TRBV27 TGTGCCAGCAGTTCCGGGACAGGGTTTAAAAAACTGTTTTTT CASSSGTGFKKLFF